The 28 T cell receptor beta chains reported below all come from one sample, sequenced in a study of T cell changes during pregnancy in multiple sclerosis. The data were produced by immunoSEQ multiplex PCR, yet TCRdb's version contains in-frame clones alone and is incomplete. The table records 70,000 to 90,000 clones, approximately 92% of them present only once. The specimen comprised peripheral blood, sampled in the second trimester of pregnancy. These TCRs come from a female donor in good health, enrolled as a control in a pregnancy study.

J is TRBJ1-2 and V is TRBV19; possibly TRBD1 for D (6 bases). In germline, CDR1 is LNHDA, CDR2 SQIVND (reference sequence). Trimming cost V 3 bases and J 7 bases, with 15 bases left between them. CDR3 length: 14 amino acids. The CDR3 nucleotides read TGTGCCAGTAGTATTGAGTCGGGGGGCGGTGGCTACACCTTC. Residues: CASSIESGGGGYTF.

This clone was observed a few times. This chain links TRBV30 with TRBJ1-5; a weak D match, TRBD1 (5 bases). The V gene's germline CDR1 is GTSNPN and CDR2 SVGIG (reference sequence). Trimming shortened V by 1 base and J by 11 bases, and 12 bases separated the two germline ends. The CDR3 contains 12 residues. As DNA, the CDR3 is TGTGCCTGGAGTGGGGGGGTGGGTTCCCAGCATTTT. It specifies CAWSGGVGSQHF.

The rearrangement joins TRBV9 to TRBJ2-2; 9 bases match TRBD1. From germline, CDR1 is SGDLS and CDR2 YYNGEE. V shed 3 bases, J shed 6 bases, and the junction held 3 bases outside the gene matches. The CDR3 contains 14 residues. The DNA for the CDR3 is TGTGCCAGCAGCGCCCGGACAGGGGCCGGGGAGCTGTTTTTT. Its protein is CASSARTGAGELFF.

CDR3 in DNA: TGTGCCAGCAGTGGCCGGTTGGCGGGGACCTCTTTCACAGATACGCAGTATTTT. Its protein product is CASSGRLAGTSFTDTQYF. V is TRBV2 and J is TRBJ2-3; TRBD2 is a possible D gene (6 bases). V dropped 4 bases and J dropped 2 bases, with 22 bases sitting between them. Looked up from germline, CDR1 is SNHLY and CDR2 is FYNNEI. The CDR3 spans 18 residues.

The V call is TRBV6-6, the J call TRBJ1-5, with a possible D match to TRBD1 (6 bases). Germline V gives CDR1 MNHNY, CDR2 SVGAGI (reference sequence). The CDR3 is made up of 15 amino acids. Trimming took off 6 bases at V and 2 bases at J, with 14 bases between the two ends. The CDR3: CASRSQGVGNQPQHF. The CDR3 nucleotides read TGTGCCAGCAGGTCACAGGGTGTGGGCAATCAGCCCCAGCATTTT.

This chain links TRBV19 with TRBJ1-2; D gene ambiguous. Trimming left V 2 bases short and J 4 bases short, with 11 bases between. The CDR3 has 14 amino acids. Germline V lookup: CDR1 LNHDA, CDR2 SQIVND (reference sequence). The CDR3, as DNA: TGTGCCAGTAGTATATCAGGAGGGATCTATGGCTACACCTTC. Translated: CASSISGGIYGYTF.

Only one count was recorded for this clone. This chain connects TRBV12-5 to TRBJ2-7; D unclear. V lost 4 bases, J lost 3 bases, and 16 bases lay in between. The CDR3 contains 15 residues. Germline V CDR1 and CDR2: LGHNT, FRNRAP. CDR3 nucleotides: TGTGCTAGTGGTTCGGAGTTGTCAAACGGCTACGAGCAGTACTTC. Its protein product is CASGSELSNGYEQYF.

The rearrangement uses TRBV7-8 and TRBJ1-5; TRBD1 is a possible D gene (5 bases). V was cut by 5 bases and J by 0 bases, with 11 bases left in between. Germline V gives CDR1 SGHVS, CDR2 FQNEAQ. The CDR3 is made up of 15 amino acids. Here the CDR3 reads CASSRDRYSNQPQHF. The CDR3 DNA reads TGTGCCAGCAGCCGCGACAGATATAGCAATCAGCCCCAGCATTTT. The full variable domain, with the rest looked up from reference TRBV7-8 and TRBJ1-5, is GAGVSQSPRYKVAKRGQDVALRCDPISGHVSLFWYQQALGQGPEFLTYFQNEAQLDKSGLPSDRFFAERPEGSVSTLKIQRTQQEDSAVYLCASSRDRYSNQPQHFGDGTRLSIL.

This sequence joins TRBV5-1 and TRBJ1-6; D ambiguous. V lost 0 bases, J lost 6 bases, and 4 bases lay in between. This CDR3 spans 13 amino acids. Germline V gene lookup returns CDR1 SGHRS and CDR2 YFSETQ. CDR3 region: CASSLDTNSPLHF. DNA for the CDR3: TGCGCCAGCAGCTTGGACACTAATTCACCCCTCCACTTT.

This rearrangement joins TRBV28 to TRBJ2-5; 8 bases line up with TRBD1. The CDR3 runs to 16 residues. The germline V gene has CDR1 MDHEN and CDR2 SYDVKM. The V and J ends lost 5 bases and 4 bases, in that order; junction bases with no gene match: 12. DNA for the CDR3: TGTGCCAGCAGTCCATGGACAGGGAGATTGGGAGAGACCCAGTACTTC. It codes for CASSPWTGRLGETQYF.

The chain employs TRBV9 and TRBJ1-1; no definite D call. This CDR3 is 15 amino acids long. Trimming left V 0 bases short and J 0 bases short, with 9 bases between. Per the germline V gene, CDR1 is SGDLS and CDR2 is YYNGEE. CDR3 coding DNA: TGTGCCAGCAGCGTAGAGGGAGATATGAACACTGAAGCTTTCTTT. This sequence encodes CASSVEGDMNTEAFF.

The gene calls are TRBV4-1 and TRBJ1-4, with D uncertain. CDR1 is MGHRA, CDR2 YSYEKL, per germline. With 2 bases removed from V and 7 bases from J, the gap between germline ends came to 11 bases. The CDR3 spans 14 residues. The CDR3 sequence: CASSQLTVFEKLFF. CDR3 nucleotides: TGCGCCAGCAGCCAACTTACAGTTTTTGAAAAACTGTTTTTT.

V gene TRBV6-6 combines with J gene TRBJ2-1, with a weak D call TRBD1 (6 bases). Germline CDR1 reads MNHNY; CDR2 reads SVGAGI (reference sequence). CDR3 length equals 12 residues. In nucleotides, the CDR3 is TGTGCTAGCGCGGACAGACACAATGAGCAGTTCTTC. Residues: CASADRHNEQFF.

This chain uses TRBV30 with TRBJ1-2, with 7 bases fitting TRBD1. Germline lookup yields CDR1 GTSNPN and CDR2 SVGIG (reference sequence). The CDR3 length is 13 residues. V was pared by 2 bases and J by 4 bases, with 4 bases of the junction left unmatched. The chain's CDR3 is CAWSRQGAYGYTF. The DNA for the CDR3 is TGTGCCTGGAGTCGACAGGGAGCCTATGGCTACACCTTC. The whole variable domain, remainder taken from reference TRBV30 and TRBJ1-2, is SQTIHQWPATLVQPVGSPLSLECTVEGTSNPNLYWYRQAAGRGLQLLFYSVGIGQISSEVPQNLSASRPQDRQFILSSKKLLLSDSGFYLCAWSRQGAYGYTFGSGTRLTVV.

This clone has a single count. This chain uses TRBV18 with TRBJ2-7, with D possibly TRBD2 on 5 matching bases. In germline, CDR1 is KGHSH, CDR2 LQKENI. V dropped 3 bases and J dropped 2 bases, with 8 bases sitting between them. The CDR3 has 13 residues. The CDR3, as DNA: TGTGCCAGCTCACCCCTGGAGGCCTACGAGCAGTACTTC. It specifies CASSPLEAYEQYF.

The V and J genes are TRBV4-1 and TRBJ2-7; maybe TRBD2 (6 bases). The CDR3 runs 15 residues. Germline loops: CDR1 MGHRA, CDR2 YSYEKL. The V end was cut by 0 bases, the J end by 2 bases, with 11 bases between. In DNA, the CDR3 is TGCGCCAGCAGCCAAGATCCGGGGGATACCTACGAGCAGTACTTC. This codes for CASSQDPGDTYEQYF.

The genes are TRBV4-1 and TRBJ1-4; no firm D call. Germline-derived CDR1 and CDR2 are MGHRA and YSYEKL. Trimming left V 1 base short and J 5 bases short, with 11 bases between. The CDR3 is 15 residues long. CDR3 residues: CASSQGGDGNEKLFF. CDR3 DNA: TGCGCCAGCAGCCAAGGGGGAGATGGGAATGAAAAACTGTTTTTT.

The CDR3 region has the DNA TGTGCCAGCAGTACACGCCTTACAGGGATGAACACTGAAGCTTTCTTT. This sequence encodes CASSTRLTGMNTEAFF. The chain employs TRBV27 and TRBJ1-1, with D perhaps matching TRBD1 (6 bases). This CDR3 comprises 16 residues. Germline CDR1 and CDR2: MNHEY and SMNVEV (reference sequence). V was trimmed by 5 bases and J by 0 bases, leaving 16 bases between them.

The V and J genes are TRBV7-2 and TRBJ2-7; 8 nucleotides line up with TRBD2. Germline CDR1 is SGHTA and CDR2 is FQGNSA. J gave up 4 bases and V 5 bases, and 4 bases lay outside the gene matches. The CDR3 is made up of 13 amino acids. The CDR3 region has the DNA TGTGCCAGCAGCCGGGGGGGCCGATACGAGCAGTACTTC. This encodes CASSRGGRYEQYF.

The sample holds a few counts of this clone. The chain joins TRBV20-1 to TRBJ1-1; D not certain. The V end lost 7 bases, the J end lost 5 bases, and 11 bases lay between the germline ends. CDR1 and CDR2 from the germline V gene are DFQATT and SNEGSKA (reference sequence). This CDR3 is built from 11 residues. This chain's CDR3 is CSVLRVTEAFF. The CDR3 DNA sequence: TGCAGTGTTCTTCGGGTGACTGAAGCTTTCTTT.

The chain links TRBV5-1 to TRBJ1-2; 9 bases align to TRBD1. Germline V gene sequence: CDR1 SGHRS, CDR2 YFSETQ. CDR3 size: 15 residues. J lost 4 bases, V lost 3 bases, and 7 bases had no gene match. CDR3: CASSSLGQGVYGYTF. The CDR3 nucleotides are TGCGCCAGCAGCTCCCTGGGACAGGGAGTCTATGGCTACACCTTC. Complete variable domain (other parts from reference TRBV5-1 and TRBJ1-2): KAGVTQTPRYLIKTRGQQVTLSCSPISGHRSVSWYQQTPGQGLQFLFEYFSETQRNKGNFPGRFSGRQFSNSRSEMNVSTLELGDSALYLCASSSLGQGVYGYTFGSGTRLTVV.

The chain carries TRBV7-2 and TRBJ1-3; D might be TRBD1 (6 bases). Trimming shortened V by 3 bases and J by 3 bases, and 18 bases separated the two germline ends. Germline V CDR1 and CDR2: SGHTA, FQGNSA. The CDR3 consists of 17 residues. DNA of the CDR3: TGTGCCAGCAGCTTCCAGTCCTCAGGGGCCGGTGGAAACACCATATATTTT. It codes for CASSFQSSGAGGNTIYF.

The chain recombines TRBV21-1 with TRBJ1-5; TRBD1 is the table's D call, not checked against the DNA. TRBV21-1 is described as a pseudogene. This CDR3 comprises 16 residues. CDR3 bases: TGTGCCAGCACGGTAAGCCCAGGGAATCGTGGGCAGCCCCAGCATTTT. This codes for CASTVSPGNRGQPQHF.

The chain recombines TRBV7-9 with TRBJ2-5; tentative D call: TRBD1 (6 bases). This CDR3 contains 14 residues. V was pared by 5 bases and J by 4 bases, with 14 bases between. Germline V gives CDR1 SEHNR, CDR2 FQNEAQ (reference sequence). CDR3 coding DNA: TGTGCCAGCAGCCTTACAGGGATCCGAGAGACCCAGTACTTC. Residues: CASSLTGIRETQYF. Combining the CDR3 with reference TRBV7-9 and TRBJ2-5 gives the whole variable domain DTGVSQNPRHKITKRGQNVTFRCDPISEHNRLYWYRQTLGQGPEFLTYFQNEAQLEKSRLLSDRFSAERPKGSFSTLEIQRTEQGDSAMYLCASSLTGIRETQYFGPGTRLLVL.

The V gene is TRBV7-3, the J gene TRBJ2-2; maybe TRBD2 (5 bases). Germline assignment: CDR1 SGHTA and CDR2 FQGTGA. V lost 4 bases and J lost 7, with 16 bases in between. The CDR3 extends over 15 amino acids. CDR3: CASSYWGVRDGELFF. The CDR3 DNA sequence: TGTGCCAGCAGCTATTGGGGAGTTAGAGACGGGGAGCTGTTTTTT.

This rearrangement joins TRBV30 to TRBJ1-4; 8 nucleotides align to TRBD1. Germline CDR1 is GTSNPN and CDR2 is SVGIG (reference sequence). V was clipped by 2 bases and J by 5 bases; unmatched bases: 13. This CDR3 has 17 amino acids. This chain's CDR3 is CAWSYRTGYRKNEKLFF. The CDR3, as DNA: TGTGCCTGGAGTTACCGGACAGGGTATAGAAAAAATGAAAAACTGTTTTTT. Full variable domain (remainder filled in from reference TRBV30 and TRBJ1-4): SQTIHQWPATLVQPVGSPLSLECTVEGTSNPNLYWYRQAAGRGLQLLFYSVGIGQISSEVPQNLSASRPQDRQFILSSKKLLLSDSGFYLCAWSYRTGYRKNEKLFFGSGTQLSVL.

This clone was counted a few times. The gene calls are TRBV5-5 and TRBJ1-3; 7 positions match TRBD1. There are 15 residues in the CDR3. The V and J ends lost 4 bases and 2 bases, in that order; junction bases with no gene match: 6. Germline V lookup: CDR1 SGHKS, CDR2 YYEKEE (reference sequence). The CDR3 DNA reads TGTGCCAGCAGCGAGACAGGGAACGCTGGAAACACCATATATTTT. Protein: CASSETGNAGNTIYF.

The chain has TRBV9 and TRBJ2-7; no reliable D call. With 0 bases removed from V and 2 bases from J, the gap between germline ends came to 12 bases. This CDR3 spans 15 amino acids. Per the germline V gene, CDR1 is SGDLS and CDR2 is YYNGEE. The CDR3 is CASSVGGSNTYEQYF. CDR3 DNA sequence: TGTGCCAGCAGCGTAGGCGGTAGTAACACCTACGAGCAGTACTTC.